This passage covers 32 T cell receptor beta chains from one sample sequenced in a study of beta chain features in type 1 diabetes listed by TCRdb under 2018. Receptors were amplified or captured by the immunoSEQ multiplex PCR assay. All of the isolated RNA was reverse transcribed with the High Capacity cDNA Reverse Transcription Kit, so expressed TCRB transcripts were sequenced. TCRdb retrieved this table from immuneACCESS and kept in-frame rearrangements only. Not all clones are present; in checked studies, unresolved V genes account for under half, and no reason is known for the remainder. The sample profile shows about 620,000 clones; roughly a sixth of them were found once. In total, the top ten clones hold under 0.095% of the sample. Sequencing was done on a sample of naive CD4+ T cells from blood. Explained via the paper, the cell subset or site label denotes: true naive CD4+ T cells. These receptor sequences come from a man between 18 and 35 years old in good health.

This sequence joins TRBV14 and TRBJ1-3; no clear D. The CDR3 has 14 amino acids. V lost 4 bases to trimming and J lost 7 bases, with 14 bases between them. Germline values: CDR1 SGHDN, CDR2 FVKESK. The CDR3 DNA reads as TGTGCCAGCAGCCCCCCCGGGAGTTGGAACACCATATATTTT. This codes for CASSPPGSWNTIYF.

This clone was counted a few times. The chain combines TRBV9 with TRBJ2-1; 9 positions match TRBD1. Germline V gene data show CDR1 as SGDLS and CDR2 as YYNGEE. This CDR3 is 14 amino acids long. After removal of 3 bases from V and 7 bases from J, the junction contained 5 bases not matched to a gene. The CDR3 DNA is TGTGCCAGCAGCGCTTACAGGGGGCCAAATGAGCAGTTCTTC. Protein: CASSAYRGPNEQFF.

This clone showed up just a few times. This sequence joins TRBV5-1 and TRBJ2-5; no clear D. Per the germline V gene, CDR1 is SGHRS and CDR2 is YFSETQ. The CDR3 is 13 amino acids. The germline V and J ends were trimmed by 3 bases and 2 bases, with 8 bases remaining between them. CDR3 sequence reads: CASSSGPQETQYF. The CDR3, as DNA: TGCGCCAGCAGCTCTGGGCCGCAAGAGACCCAGTACTTC.

The CDR3 protein is CASSVADGSGYFTDTQYF. The CDR3 nucleotides are TGTGCCAGCAGCGTAGCTGATGGTAGCGGTTACTTCACAGATACGCAGTATTTT. This chain joins TRBV9 and TRBJ2-3, with D maybe TRBD2 (6 bases). V lost 0 bases, J lost 2 bases, and 19 bases lay in between. The CDR3 is 18 residues long. CDR1 SGDLS and CDR2 YYNGEE come from the germline V gene.

The chain couples TRBV9 to TRBJ2-7; 13 bases are shared with TRBD2. Germline V gene lookup returns CDR1 SGDLS and CDR2 YYNGEE. This CDR3 has 15 amino acids. The junction had 10 bases not matched to a gene; V was cut back by 4 bases and J by 9 bases. The CDR3 protein is CASSLGTSGIVSQYF. CDR3 bases: TGTGCCAGCAGCCTCGGGACTAGCGGGATAGTCTCGCAGTACTTC.

This clone was recorded a few times. The gene calls are TRBV13 and TRBJ2-7; weak D call: TRBD2 (5 bases). Trimming left V 5 bases short and J 0 bases short, with 14 bases between. Germline CDR1 reads PRHDT; CDR2 reads FYEKMQ (reference sequence). This CDR3 region has 15 residues. CDR3 in DNA: TGTGCCAGCAGCCCCCCGGACTTAAGCTCCTACGAGCAGTACTTC. Translation gives CASSPPDLSSYEQYF.

This chain joins TRBV5-4 and TRBJ2-4; D may be TRBD1 (5 bases). CDR3 length: 14 amino acids. The V and J ends lost 2 bases and 7 bases respectively, with 13 bases between them. Per the germline V gene, CDR1 is SGHNT and CDR2 is YYREEE (reference sequence). This CDR3 is CASSLAGPANIQYF. Here the CDR3 DNA reads TGTGCCAGCAGCTTAGCAGGGCCTGCTAACATTCAGTACTTC.

This chain joins TRBV27 and TRBJ1-1, with D possibly matching TRBD1 (6 bases). CDR3 length: 14 residues. Trimming removed 6 bases at V and 4 bases at J, with 15 bases between. The germline V gene encodes CDR1 MNHEY and CDR2 SMNVEV (reference sequence). The CDR3 nucleotides read TGTGCCAGCAGAGGGCCAGGCAGGGGCACTGAAGCTTTCTTT. This gives the protein CASRGPGRGTEAFF.

V is TRBV6-5 and J is TRBJ2-7; 12 bases map to TRBD2. V lost 2 bases, J lost 0 bases, and 2 bases stayed unmatched. CDR3 size: 16 residues. Germline V gives CDR1 MNHEY, CDR2 SVGAGI. The CDR3 coding sequence is TGTGCCAGCAGTTACGGGACTAGCGGGCCCTCCTACGAGCAGTACTTC. Protein sequence: CASSYGTSGPSYEQYF.

The chain uses TRBV9 and TRBJ2-1; 15 bases map to TRBD2. Trimming took 4 bases from V and 7 from J; bases not matched to a gene: 6. The CDR3 is 16 residues long. CDR1 is SGDLS, CDR2 YYNGEE, per germline. The CDR3 is CASSYRGLAGGNEQFF. As DNA, the CDR3 is TGTGCCAGCAGCTATCGGGGACTAGCGGGAGGAAATGAGCAGTTCTTC.

This clone has a handful of counts. This chain uses TRBV27 with TRBJ2-6; D unresolved. V was shortened by 6 bases and J by 3 bases, with 9 bases between the two germline ends. The CDR3 loop spans 14 amino acids. The germline CDR1 and CDR2 sequences are MNHEY and SMNVEV (reference sequence). The CDR3 DNA follows: TGTGCCAGCAGCACCCCATATGGGGCCAACGTCCTGACTTTC. The encoded protein is CASSTPYGANVLTF.

The sample holds a few counts of this clone. This sample also contains other DNA sequences that code for the same CDR3. The chain employs TRBV15 and TRBJ2-7; D gene uncertain. With 3 bases removed from V and 0 bases from J, the gap between germline ends came to 6 bases. The CDR3 is 13 residues long. Germline V gene data show CDR1 as LNHNV and CDR2 as YYDKDF (reference sequence). CDR3 sequence: CATSRDRSYEQYF. CDR3 coding DNA: TGTGCCACCAGCAGGGACCGCTCCTACGAGCAGTACTTC.

A remark on this clone: The sample has other DNA sequences that encode this CDR3 too. V gene TRBV10-3 combines with J gene TRBJ2-7, with D perhaps matching TRBD1 (6 bases). The CDR3 sequence is 12 residues long. Germline lookup yields CDR1 ENHRY and CDR2 SYGVKD. V lost 5 bases and J lost 2, with 7 bases in between. The CDR3 region has the DNA TGTGCCATCAGTCCAGGGGCCTACGAGCAGTACTTC. Its translation is CAISPGAYEQYF.

The V and J genes are TRBV7-9 and TRBJ1-6; the match to TRBD1 covers 9 bases. Germline CDR1 and CDR2: SEHNR and FQNEAQ (reference sequence). The CDR3 length is 16 residues. J was trimmed by 10 bases and V by 5 bases; bases with no gene match: 12. The CDR3 loop reads CASSPTPDRGRSPLHF. The DNA for the CDR3 is TGTGCCAGCAGCCCCACTCCGGACAGGGGAAGATCACCCCTCCACTTT.

The chain links TRBV10-3 to TRBJ1-1; a weak D match, TRBD1 (5 bases). The germline V and J ends were trimmed by 6 bases and 0 bases, with 11 bases remaining between them. The CDR3 consists of 14 residues. Germline assignment: CDR1 ENHRY and CDR2 SYGVKD. The CDR3 protein is CAISLTDLNTEAFF. CDR3 in DNA: TGTGCCATCAGCTTGACAGACTTGAACACTGAAGCTTTCTTT.

This clone was seen more than once but under ten times. The junction departs from germline at one end; a sequencing error may be responsible. The chain has TRBV14 and TRBJ2-7; D unclear. Looked up from germline, CDR1 is SGHDN and CDR2 is FVKESK. The CDR3 totals 11 residues. CDR3 nucleotide sequence: TGTGCCAGCAGCCAACGACGGCTCATCCACTTC. Translation: CASSQRRLIHF.

This clone was seen only a few times. The V call is TRBV15, the J call TRBJ1-1, with TRBD1 as a possible D gene (5 bases). V lost 2 bases and J 1 base, leaving 11 bases between the germline ends. The CDR3 extends over 15 amino acids. The germline V gene encodes CDR1 LNHNV and CDR2 YYDKDF (reference sequence). The CDR3 here is CATSRKGVPNTEAFF. The CDR3 bases are TGTGCCACCAGCAGAAAAGGGGTACCGAACACTGAAGCTTTCTTT.

The chain links TRBV19 to TRBJ2-1; the D gene is possibly TRBD2 (5 bases). This CDR3 has 13 residues. V was pared by 3 bases and J by 5 bases, with 8 bases between. CDR1 is LNHDA and CDR2 is SQIVND in the germline V gene (reference sequence). The CDR3 nucleotides are TGTGCCAGTAGTATGTCAGCGGACAATGAGCAGTTCTTC. This gives the protein CASSMSADNEQFF.

Details on this clone: Other nucleotide sequences in the sample specify the same CDR3. The chain joins TRBV7-3 to TRBJ2-3; D is uncertain. CDR1 SGHTA and CDR2 FQGTGA come from the germline V gene. V was cut by 0 bases and J by 6 bases, with 4 bases left in between. The CDR3 covers 12 residues. Here the CDR3 reads CASSLTGDTQYF. CDR3 in DNA: TGTGCCAGCAGCTTAACAGGGGATACGCAGTATTTT.

In its sample, this clone was seen a few times. V gene TRBV18 combines with J gene TRBJ2-7, with 10 bases that match TRBD2. The junction had 6 bases not matched to a gene; V was cut back by 4 bases and J by 3 bases. This CDR3 comprises 15 residues. Germline loops: CDR1 KGHSH, CDR2 LQKENI. The CDR3 sequence is CASSRASGSGYEQYF. The CDR3 nucleotides read TGTGCCAGCTCACGGGCTAGCGGGAGCGGCTACGAGCAGTACTTC.

The sample holds a few counts of this clone. The chain joins TRBV29-1 to TRBJ1-5; D is undetermined. Germline values: CDR1 SQVTM, CDR2 ANQGSEA. The germline V and J ends were trimmed by 4 bases and 4 bases, with 8 bases remaining between them. CDR3 length equals 12 residues. The CDR3 is CSVADGNQPQHF. CDR3 nucleotide sequence: TGCAGCGTTGCGGACGGTAATCAGCCCCAGCATTTT.

The V call is TRBV18, the J call TRBJ2-7, with TRBD2 matching 10 bases. The CDR3 runs to 15 residues. Trimming removed 3 bases from V and 1 base from J; junction bases left unmatched: 3. Germline V gives CDR1 KGHSH, CDR2 LQKENI. The CDR3 is CASSPIAGGSYEQYF. The CDR3 region has the DNA TGTGCCAGCTCACCTATAGCGGGAGGATCCTACGAGCAGTACTTC.

This clone was seen only a few times. The genes are TRBV6-5 and TRBJ1-5; 8 bases are shared with TRBD1. With V trimmed by 6 bases and J by 4 bases, 8 bases remained unmatched. This CDR3 has 15 residues. Germline CDR1 MNHEY, CDR2 SVGAGI. This CDR3 reads CASSLQGVGNQPQHF. As DNA, the CDR3 is TGTGCCAGCAGCTTACAGGGGGTCGGGAATCAGCCCCAGCATTTT.

This clone was picked up a small number of times. V and J are TRBV27 and TRBJ1-6; D gene ambiguous. V was pared by 0 bases and J by 8 bases, with 17 bases between. This CDR3 has 17 residues. The germline gives CDR1 MNHEY, CDR2 SMNVEV (reference sequence). The DNA for the CDR3 is TGTGCCAGCAGTTTATCGCCGCCTTTTCCCGCGTATTCACCCCTCCACTTT. Encoded protein: CASSLSPPFPAYSPLHF.

This chain joins TRBV9 and TRBJ1-5, with 7 positions matching TRBD1. Germline-derived CDR1 and CDR2 are SGDLS and YYNGEE. This CDR3 is 15 amino acids long. Losses at the gene ends were 5 bases for V and 5 bases for J; bases not matched to a gene: 10. This CDR3 reads CASSVSGGPYQPQHF. CDR3 bases: TGTGCCAGCAGTGTGTCAGGGGGGCCATATCAGCCCCAGCATTTT.

This clone has only a few counts. V usage is TRBV7-9 and J usage is TRBJ2-5; D ambiguous. The V and J ends lost 2 bases and 0 bases respectively, with 13 bases between them. There are 16 residues in the CDR3. The germline V gene has CDR1 SEHNR and CDR2 FQNEAQ (reference sequence). This CDR3 is CASSLSTRSDQETQYF. In DNA, the CDR3 is TGTGCCAGCAGCTTATCTACCCGGTCAGACCAAGAGACCCAGTACTTC.

This chain links TRBV10-3 with TRBJ1-5; tentative D call: TRBD1 (5 bases). The CDR3 sequence is 13 residues long. The germline gives CDR1 ENHRY, CDR2 SYGVKD. V lost 10 bases, J lost 5 bases, and 15 bases lay in between. For the CDR3, the DNA is TGTGCCACATCCGGGACCCTGGATCAGCCCCAGCATTTT. As protein: CATSGTLDQPQHF.

The rearrangement uses TRBV5-6 and TRBJ1-1; no clear D. Germline V gene lookup returns CDR1 SGHDT and CDR2 YYEEEE. Between the trimmed V and J ends, which lost 3 bases and 6 bases, there was a span of 15 bases. The CDR3 runs 14 residues. The CDR3 DNA follows: TGTGCCAGCAGCTCCCCGACTCGAACCGCTGAAGCTTTCTTT. It codes for CASSSPTRTAEAFF.

The sample holds a few counts of this clone. This rearrangement joins TRBV12-5 to TRBJ2-1; 11 positions match TRBD1. The CDR3 is made up of 15 amino acids. Trimming cost V 6 bases and J 7 bases; bases outside gene matches: 8. The V gene's germline CDR1 is LGHNT and CDR2 FRNRAP. CDR3 protein: CASGPGQGAGNEQFF. In DNA, the CDR3 is TGTGCTAGTGGGCCCGGACAGGGGGCGGGTAATGAGCAGTTCTTC.

The chain combines TRBV30 with TRBJ1-1; D is undetermined. Germline V gene lookup returns CDR1 GTSNPN and CDR2 SVGIG (reference sequence). The CDR3 totals 11 residues. V lost 0 bases and J lost 6, with 5 bases in between. The CDR3 coding sequence is TGTGCCTGGAGTGTTAGCGCTGAAGCTTTCTTT. Translation gives CAWSVSAEAFF.

V and J are TRBV5-1 and TRBJ1-2; unclear D gene. This CDR3 has 14 amino acids. Trimming removed 1 base from V and 1 base from J, with 8 bases in between. From germline, CDR1 is SGHRS and CDR2 YFSETQ. For the CDR3, the DNA is TGCGCCAGCAGCTTGATGGGGAATAACTATGGCTACACCTTC. Amino acid sequence: CASSLMGNNYGYTF.

This sequence joins TRBV7-6 and TRBJ2-3; a possible D gene is TRBD1 (5 bases). Per germline, CDR1 SGHVS and CDR2 FNYEAQ. V lost 2 bases, J lost 5 bases, and 14 bases lay in between. This CDR3 is built from 15 residues. CDR3 coding DNA: TGTGCCAGCAGCTTATATCAGGGCCCTTTAGATACGCAGTATTTT. Translation: CASSLYQGPLDTQYF.